The clone carrying this T cell receptor (beta chain) has more than one count but fewer than ten. This specimen belongs to a study of T-cell memory formation after mild COVID-19. Study details: Largely donor-specific sequence clusters came from a couple of donors.

5'RACE with constant-segment primers built TCRalpha and TCRbeta cDNA libraries with UMIs. TCRdb redid the calling of the 5' RACE reads with MiXCR, one entry per CDR3 protein. This sample has 350,000 to 500,000 distinct CDR3 sequences, with under 20% found just once. The V and J ends lost 1 base and 5 bases respectively, with 11 bases between them. Germline V gives CDR1 SGHTA, CDR2 FQGNSA. This CDR3 contains 14 residues. The receptor was derived from a man between 18 and 29 years old who had mild COVID-19 (a few samples of this study predate the infection). Cell type and time point are not known. The rearrangement uses TRBV7-2 and TRBJ2-5; D unclear. Sequenced: PBMCs or a T cell subset sorted from them (not recorded which). In nucleotides, the CDR3 is TGTGCCAGCAGCTTAGGTTCGCATCCGGAGACCCAGTACTTC. Its protein is CASSLGSHPETQYF.